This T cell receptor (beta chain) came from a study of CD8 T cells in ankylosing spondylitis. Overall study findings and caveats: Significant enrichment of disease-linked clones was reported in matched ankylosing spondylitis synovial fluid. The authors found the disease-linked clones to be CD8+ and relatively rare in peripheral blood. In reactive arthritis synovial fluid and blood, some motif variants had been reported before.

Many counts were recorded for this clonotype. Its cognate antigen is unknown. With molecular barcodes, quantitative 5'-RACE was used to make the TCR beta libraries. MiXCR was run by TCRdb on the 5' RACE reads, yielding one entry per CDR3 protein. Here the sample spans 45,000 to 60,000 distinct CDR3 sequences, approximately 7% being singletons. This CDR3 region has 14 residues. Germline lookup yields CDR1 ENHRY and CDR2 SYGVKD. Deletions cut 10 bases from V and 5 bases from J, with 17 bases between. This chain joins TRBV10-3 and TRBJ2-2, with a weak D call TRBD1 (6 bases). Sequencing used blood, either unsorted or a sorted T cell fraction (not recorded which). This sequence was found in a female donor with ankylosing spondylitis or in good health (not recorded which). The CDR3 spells CATKLQGWTGELFF. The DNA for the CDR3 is TGTGCCACCAAGCTTCAGGGGTGGACCGGGGAGCTGTTTTTT.